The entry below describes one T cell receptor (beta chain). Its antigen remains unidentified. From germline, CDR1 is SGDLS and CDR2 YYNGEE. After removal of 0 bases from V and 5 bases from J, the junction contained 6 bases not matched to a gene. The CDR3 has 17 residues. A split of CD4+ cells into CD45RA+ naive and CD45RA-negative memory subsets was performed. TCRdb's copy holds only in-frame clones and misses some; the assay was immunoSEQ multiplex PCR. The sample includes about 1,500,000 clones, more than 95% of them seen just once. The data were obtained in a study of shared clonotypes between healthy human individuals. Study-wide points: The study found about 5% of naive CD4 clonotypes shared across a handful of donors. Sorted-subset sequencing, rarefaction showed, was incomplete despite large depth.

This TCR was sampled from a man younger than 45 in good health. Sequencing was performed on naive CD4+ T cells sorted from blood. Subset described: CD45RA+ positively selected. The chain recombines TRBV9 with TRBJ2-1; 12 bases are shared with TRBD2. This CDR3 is CASSVAGTSGSHNEQFF. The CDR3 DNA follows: TGTGCCAGCAGCGTAGCCGGGACTAGCGGGTCCCACAATGAGCAGTTCTTC.